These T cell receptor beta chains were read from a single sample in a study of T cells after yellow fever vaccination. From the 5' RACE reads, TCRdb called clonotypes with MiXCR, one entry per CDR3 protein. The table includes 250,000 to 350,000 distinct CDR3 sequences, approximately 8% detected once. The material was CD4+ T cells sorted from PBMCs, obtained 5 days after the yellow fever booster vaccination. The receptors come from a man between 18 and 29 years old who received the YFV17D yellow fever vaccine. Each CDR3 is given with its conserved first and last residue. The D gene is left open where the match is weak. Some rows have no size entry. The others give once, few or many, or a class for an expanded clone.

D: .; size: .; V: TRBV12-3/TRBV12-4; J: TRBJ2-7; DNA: TGTGCCAGCAGTTCGGGGATAACCTACGAGCAGTACTTC; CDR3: CASSSGITYEQYF
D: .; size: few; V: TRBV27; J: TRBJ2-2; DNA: TGTGCCAGCAGTTTTATTGGCGGGGAGCTGTTTTTT; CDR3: CASSFIGGELFF
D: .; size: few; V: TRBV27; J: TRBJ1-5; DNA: TGTGCCAGCAGTTTATACGGCCAGCTCAATCAGCCCCAGCATTTT; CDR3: CASSLYGQLNQPQHF
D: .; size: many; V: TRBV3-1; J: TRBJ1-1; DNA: TGTGCCAGCAGCCAAGATAACTGGAACACTGAAGCTTTCTTT; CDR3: CASSQDNWNTEAFF
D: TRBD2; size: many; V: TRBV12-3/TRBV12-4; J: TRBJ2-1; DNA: TGTGCCAGCAGTTTGGGAGCGGGGGGTTACAATGAGCAGTTCTTC; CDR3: CASSLGAGGYNEQFF
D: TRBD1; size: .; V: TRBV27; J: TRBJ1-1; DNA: TGTGCCAGCACCCGGCAAGGGGGCTACACTGAAGCTTTCTTT; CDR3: CASTRQGGYTEAFF
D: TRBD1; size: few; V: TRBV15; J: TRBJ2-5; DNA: TGTGCCACCAGCAGAGGACAGGGGGCTTCGAGAGAGACCCAGTACTTC; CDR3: CATSRGQGASRETQYF
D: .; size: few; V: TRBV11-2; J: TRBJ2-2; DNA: TGTGCCAGCAGCACTGGACTGTTTTGGACCGGGGAGCTGTTTTTT; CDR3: CASSTGLFWTGELFF
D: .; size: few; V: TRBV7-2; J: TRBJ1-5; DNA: TGTGCCAGCAGCTTACAAGCAGGTCAGCCCCAGCATTTT; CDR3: CASSLQAGQPQHF
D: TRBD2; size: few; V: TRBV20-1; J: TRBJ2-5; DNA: TGCAGTGCTATGAGGGTAGCGGGAGGGGTCCAAGAGACCCAGTACTTC; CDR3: CSAMRVAGGVQETQYF
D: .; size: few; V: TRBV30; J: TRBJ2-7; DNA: TGTGCCTGGAGGAAAACGATGGACTCTTTATACTTC; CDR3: CAWRKTMDSLYF
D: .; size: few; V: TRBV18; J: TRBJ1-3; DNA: TGTGCCAGCTCACCACGAAACCGCGGATCCAGCTCTGGAAACACCATATATTTT; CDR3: CASSPRNRGSSSGNTIYF
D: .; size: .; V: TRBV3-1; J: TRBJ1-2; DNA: TGTGCCAGCAGCCAAGGCACAGGGCTCGGCTACACCTTC; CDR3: CASSQGTGLGYTF
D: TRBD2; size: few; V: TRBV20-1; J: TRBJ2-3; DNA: TGCAGTGCCCGCCGGGGGGGGCACACAGATACGCAGTATTTT; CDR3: CSARRGGHTDTQYF
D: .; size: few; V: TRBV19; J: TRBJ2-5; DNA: TGTGCCAGTAGTATCGGGACGATCCCCGGGGAGACCCAGTACTTC; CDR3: CASSIGTIPGETQYF